Described below is a single TCR beta chain sequence and its context. As yet, its antigen is unknown. Trimming cost V 3 bases and J 6 bases; bases outside gene matches: 7. Germline CDR1 reads GTSNPN; CDR2 reads SVGIG (reference sequence). The CDR3 is 13 residues long. Measured with immunoSEQ multiplex PCR; TCRdb has only the in-frame clones, and not every one. The sample includes 130,000 to 150,000 clones, approximately 90% seen only once; the top ten take 1.5% to 2%. This entry is derived from a study of T cell responses to AZD1222 COVID-19 vaccine. Study-level findings and limits: Mapped onto spike, vaccine-associated CD4 TCRs spanned it and were dominant at 160-218 and 743-854. Repertoire sampling occurred only after the peak T cell response.

Sequencing was performed on peripheral blood, taken on day 0 of AZD1222 vaccination. This chain uses TRBV30 with TRBJ2-7; 8 bases match TRBD1. The receptor was derived from an adult in good health. Here the CDR3 DNA reads TGTGCCTGGAGGGACAGGGCGATTGGCGAGCAGTACTTC. It encodes CAWRDRAIGEQYF.